This entry is about one T cell receptor (beta chain). No cognate antigen has been identified for it. Within one base of it there is no much larger clone, and no base qualities were kept. The time point label here, explained by the study, means: cycle 4 day 1 (C4D1), after less than seven weeks of nivolumab. Every trial patient had relapsed following autologous stem cell transplantation, and prior brentuximab vedotin exposure was what differed among cohorts A, B and C. A total of roughly 57 patients with relapsed/refractory classical Hodgkin lymphoma made up the trial cohort, and each patient's best overall response was complete response, partial response or progressive disease. Trial patients were treated with single-agent nivolumab in the multi-cohort phase II CheckMate 205 trial. Best overall response was determined by an independent review committee according to the 2007 International Working Group response criteria. Trial PBMCs were collected immediately before nivolumab initiation (C1D1) and during therapy at cycle 2 day 1 and cycle 4 day 1. After peripheral blood was drawn into 8 mL Vacutainer Cell Preparation Tubes, PBMCs were isolated by centrifugation and then cryopreserved.

The data were obtained in a study of PD-1 blockade in classical Hodgkin lymphoma (dated by TCRdb to about 2020). Regarding the study in general: Nivolumab dosing was 3 mg/kg intravenously every 2 weeks, continuing until either disease progression or unacceptable toxicity. To define a peripheral blood immune signature of response to PD-1 blockade in classical Hodgkin lymphoma, the study combined TCR beta sequencing with CyTOF. The research as a whole found: Lower diversity was observed in patients in whom nivolumab was started less than 1 year after ASCT, and these patients were excluded from later analyses so that confounding by immune reconstitution would be avoided. Baseline diversity similar to that of newly diagnosed patients was observed in trial patients achieving complete response, whereas significantly lower diversity was observed in partial responders and progressors. Baseline TCR diversity was reported to be lower in newly diagnosed patients than in healthy donors and to be lower still in relapsed/refractory patients. By C4D1, a significant rise was seen in CD4+ TCR diversity but not in CD8+ TCR diversity (p=0.0027 vs p=0.16), and the rise was most apparent among complete responders (p=0.02). Only a single clinical trial cohort was studied, and what caused the repertoire differences, possibly disease activity or prior therapy, remained undefined.

Genomic DNA was isolated using the Qiagen DNeasy kit from unsorted PBMCs as well as from negatively selected CD4+ and CD8+ fractions. Using primers that anneal to V and J segments, immunoSEQ multiplex PCR amplified the TCR beta CDR3 regions. A synthetic immune receptor repertoire was used to minimize amplification bias, and any residual bias was removed computationally once sequencing was done. Per the original workflow: Repertoire diversity was quantified as the Shannon entropy index using custom Python scripts. The unsorted, CD4+ and CD8+ repertoires were each analyzed separately, with the exception of combined analyses, where CD4+ and CD8+ sequences were merged in silico. Clonal expansion was defined as a frequency increase of at least 2-fold after treatment compared with C1D1, and clones undetected at baseline were assigned a pseudocount of 0.5. Clones with 0 or 1 copy at C1D1 were classified as singleton clones, and clones with 2 or more copies were classified as non-singleton clones. By matching protein sequences in sorted samples from the same patient, clones expanded in unsorted samples were annotated as CD4+, CD8+ or unknown. Wilcoxon tests on paired samples were used to test changes in diversity from C1D1 to C4D1. TCRdb's version of the immuneACCESS table is confined to in-frame rearrangements and falls short of the full clone set. An unresolved V gene accounts for under half of the shortfall where checked; the remainder is of unknown origin. The V and J calls and clone size are taken from that table; D and trimming were inferred from the DNA. Recorded for this sample are about 50,000 clones; 90% of them occurred a single time. Together, the top ten hold 14% of the sample.

In the germline V gene (reference sequence), CDR1 corresponds to WNHNN and CDR2 to SYGVQD. Trimming leaves V shorter by 4 bases and J shorter by 1 base, with the junction holding 5 bases beyond the gene matches. Measured from the cysteine to the phenylalanine, the CDR3 is 15 residues long. The entry retains the CDR3 DNA only, 45 bases that are in frame from base 1. The sequence was collected from a human donor with classical Hodgkin lymphoma. The V and J genes are TRBV10-1 and TRBJ2-7, with TRBD1 matching 9 junction bases. The specimen was peripheral blood mononuclear cells (PBMCs), collected before the fourth cycle of nivolumab. The CDR3: CASSGFGTGSYEQYF. In nucleotide form, the sequence is TGCGCCAGCAGTGGTTTTGGGACAGGGTCCTACGAGCAGTACTTC.